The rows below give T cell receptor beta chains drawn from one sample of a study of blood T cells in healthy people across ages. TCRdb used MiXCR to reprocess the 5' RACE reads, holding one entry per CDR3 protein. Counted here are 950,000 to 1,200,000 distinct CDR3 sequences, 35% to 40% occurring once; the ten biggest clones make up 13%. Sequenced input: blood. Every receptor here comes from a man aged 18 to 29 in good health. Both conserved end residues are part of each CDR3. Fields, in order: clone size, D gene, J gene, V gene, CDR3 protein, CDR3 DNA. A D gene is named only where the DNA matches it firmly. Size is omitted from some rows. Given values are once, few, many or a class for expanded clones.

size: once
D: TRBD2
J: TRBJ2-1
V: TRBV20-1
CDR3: CSASNSRGSSYNEQFF
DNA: TGCAGTGCTAGTAATTCGCGGGGGAGCTCCTACAATGAGCAGTTCTTC

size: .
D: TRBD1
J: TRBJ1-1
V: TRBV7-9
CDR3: CASLPEQGALTEAFF
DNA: TGTGCCAGCCTACCGGAACAGGGGGCCCTCACTGAAGCTTTCTTT

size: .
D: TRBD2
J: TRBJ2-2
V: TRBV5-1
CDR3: CASSSLGGKNTGELFF
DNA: TGCGCCAGCAGCTCTTTGGGGGGGAAGAACACCGGGGAGCTGTTTTTT

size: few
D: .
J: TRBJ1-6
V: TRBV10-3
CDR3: CAISGGDSPLHF
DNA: TGTGCCATCAGTGGAGGGGATTCACCCCTCCACTTT

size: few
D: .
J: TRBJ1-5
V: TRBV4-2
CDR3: CASSPEGHPNQPQHF
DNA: TGTGCCAGCAGCCCTGAGGGACACCCCAATCAGCCCCAGCATTTT

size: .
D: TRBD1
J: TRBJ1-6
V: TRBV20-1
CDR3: CSASGEGAVSYSPLHF
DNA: TGCAGTGCTAGTGGGGAGGGGGCAGTTTCATATTCACCCCTCCACTTT

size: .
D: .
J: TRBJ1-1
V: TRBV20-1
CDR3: CSAIGPNTEAFF
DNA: TGCAGTGCCATTGGGCCTAACACTGAAGCTTTCTTT

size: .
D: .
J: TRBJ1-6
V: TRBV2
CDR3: CASTGQNTGPLHF
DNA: TGTGCCAGCACCGGGCAAAACACAGGACCCCTCCACTTT

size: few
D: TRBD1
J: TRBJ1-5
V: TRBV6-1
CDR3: CASRLRRTGVGNQPQHF
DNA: TGTGCCAGCAGACTGCGTAGGACAGGGGTTGGCAATCAGCCCCAGCATTTT

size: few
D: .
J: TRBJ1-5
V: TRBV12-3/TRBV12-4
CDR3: CASSAQGIIQPQHF
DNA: TGTGCCAGCAGCGCACAGGGCATCATTCAGCCCCAGCATTTT

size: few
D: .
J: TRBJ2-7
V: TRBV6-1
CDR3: CASSPVKTGRILGEQYF
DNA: TGTGCCAGCAGTCCTGTCAAGACAGGGAGGATTTTGGGAGAGCAGTACTTC

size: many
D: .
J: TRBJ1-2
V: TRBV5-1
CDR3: CASSLESDSMGYTF
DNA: TGCGCCAGCAGCTTGGAATCTGACTCCATGGGCTACACCTTC

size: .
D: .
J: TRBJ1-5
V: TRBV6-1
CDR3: CASSEMEYSNQPQHF
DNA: TGTGCCAGCAGTGAGATGGAGTATAGCAATCAGCCCCAGCATTTT

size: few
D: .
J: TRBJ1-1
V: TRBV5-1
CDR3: CASSLETHMNTEAFF
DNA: TGCGCCAGCAGCTTGGAGACACACATGAACACTGAAGCTTTCTTT

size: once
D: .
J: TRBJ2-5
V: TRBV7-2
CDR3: CASSLGLGQTTGETQYF
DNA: TGTGCCAGCAGCTTAGGTCTAGGACAGACAACGGGAGAGACCCAGTACTTC

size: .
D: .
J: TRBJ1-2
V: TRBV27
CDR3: CASGLTYGYTF
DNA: TGTGCCAGTGGACTGACCTATGGCTACACCTTC

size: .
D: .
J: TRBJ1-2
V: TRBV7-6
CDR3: CASSLSRSHYGYTF
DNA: TGTGCCAGCAGCTTAAGTAGGTCGCACTATGGCTACACCTTC

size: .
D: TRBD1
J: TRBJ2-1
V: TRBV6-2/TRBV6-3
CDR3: CASSRGQVYNEQFF
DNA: TGTGCCAGCAGTAGGGGACAGGTCTACAATGAGCAGTTCTTC

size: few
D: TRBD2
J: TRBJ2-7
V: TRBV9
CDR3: CASSPRGTGPYAEQYF
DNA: TGTGCCAGCAGCCCGCGGGGGACGGGTCCTTATGCTGAGCAGTACTTC

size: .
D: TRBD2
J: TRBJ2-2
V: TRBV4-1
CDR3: CASSRLAGGLTGELFF
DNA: TGCGCCAGCAGTAGATTAGCGGGGGGCCTCACCGGGGAGCTGTTTTTT

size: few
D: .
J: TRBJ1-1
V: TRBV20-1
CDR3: CSAVTDSNTEAFF
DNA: TGCAGTGCTGTGACAGATTCGAACACTGAAGCTTTCTTT

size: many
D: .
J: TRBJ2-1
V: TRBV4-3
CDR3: CASSQDSFREQFF
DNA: TGCGCCAGCAGCCAAGATTCCTTCCGGGAGCAGTTCTTC

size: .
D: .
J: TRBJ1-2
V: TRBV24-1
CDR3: CATSDGSGWNGYTF
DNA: TGTGCCACCAGTGATGGGTCAGGGTGGAATGGCTACACCTTC

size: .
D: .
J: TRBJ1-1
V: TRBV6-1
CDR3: CASSEAAGTEAFF
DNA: TGTGCCAGCAGTGAAGCGGCGGGGACTGAGGCTTTCTTT